This TCR beta chain was recovered during a study of beta chain features in type 1 diabetes. Notes on the study in general: Moderate yet significant TCRB CDR3 shortening was seen in Type 1 diabetes patients in all four CD4+ subsets.

Only one heparinised blood draw was taken per donor, and its volume averaged roughly 120 mL. The isolated RNA, all of it, was reverse transcribed, so expressed TCRB transcripts were what got sequenced. Mean read depth for naive, central memory and regulatory T cell samples was 3.5 million to 4.5 million reads. Method: immunoSEQ multiplex PCR; TCRdb's copy keeps in-frame clones and lacks some. The sample contains approximately 170,000 clones, 50% to 70% of which appear only once. From its first to its last residue, the CDR3 has 12 amino acids. Per germline, CDR1 MNHEY and CDR2 SMNVEV (reference sequence). Details on this clone: The antigen is not known. Likely a read error: the CDR3 ends without its conserved phenylalanine or tryptophan. No DNA is shown, since the ends of the CDR3 on it are uncertain; the CDR3 is the one TCRdb lists.

The sequencing sample was made of naive CD4+ T cells from blood. This clonotype originated in a man aged 30-40 years with type 1 diabetes. The V and J genes are TRBV27 and TRBJ2-4; TRBD1 was called by the table and not checked on the DNA. CDR3 amino acids: CASSLMRGQGHS.